Included here is one TCR beta chain sequence, with context. The antigen is undetermined. The data belong to a study of T cell responses to AZD1222 COVID-19 vaccine. Profiled with immunoSEQ multiplex PCR; TCRdb holds only in-frame clones, not every one. The sample carries about 130,000 clones, about nine tenths recorded once. Overall study findings and caveats: Recipients of AZD1222 seropositive at baseline numbered only 5 to 7.

The sequence was obtained from an adult in good health. This specimen was peripheral blood, taken on day 0 of AZD1222 vaccination.

As DNA, the CDR3 is TGTGCCAGTAGATGGGGCGCTTCTAGCAATCAGCCCCAGCATTTT. Its protein product is CASRWGASSNQPQHF. The rearrangement links TRBV19 to TRBJ1-5; weak D call: TRBD1 (5 bases). V shed 6 bases and J shed 0 bases, with 12 bases lying between them. The CDR3 totals 15 residues. Germline V gene data show CDR1 as LNHDA and CDR2 as SQIVND (reference sequence).